This TCR beta chain comes out of a study of metastatic and nonmetastatic thyroid tumors. The CDR3 has 13 amino acids. From germline, CDR1 is DFQATT and CDR2 SNEGSKA (reference sequence). The V end was cut by 3 bases, the J end by 1 base, with 9 bases between. MiXCR reprocessed the PCR reads for TCRdb. The data show approximately 28,000 clones, 15% to 20% seen once. Patients underwent thyroid surgery, and none had received any treatment before it. This rearrangement joins TRBV20-1 to TRBJ1-2; tentatively, D is TRBD1 (6 bases). The specimen sequenced was blood. The receptor was isolated from a female donor with papillary thyroid cancer or a benign thyroid nodule (not recorded which). Some clones in this sample may be carry-over from other donors' samples. In DNA, the CDR3 is TGCAGTGCTAGGGACAGCAATAACTATGGCTACACCTTC. Its protein product is CSARDSNNYGYTF.